The 29 T cell receptor beta chains below come from one sample, sequenced in a study of T cells in Graves' hyperthyroidism and ophthalmopathy. Amplification of TCR beta CDR3 regions used RNA as the template. HTBI primers were the set used in a first-round RT-PCR of the TCR CDR3. TCRdb fed the multiplex PCR reads into MiXCR, producing one record per CDR3 protein. The data show 300,000 to 400,000 distinct CDR3 sequences, about 13% seen once. Sequencing input: blood. These receptor sequences come from a woman under 30 with Graves' hyperthyroidism.

This clonotype appeared a few times. The germline gene is not matched at one end of the junction; a read error may be the cause. V gene TRBV7-2 combines with J gene TRBJ2-2, with a possible D match to TRBD2 (5 bases). CDR3 length equals 14 residues. Looked up from germline, CDR1 is SGHTA and CDR2 is FQGNSA. CDR3: CASTLGLNTGELFF. CDR3 sequence (DNA): TGTGCCAGCACCTTAGGACTGAACACCGGGGAGCTGTTTTTT. The full variable domain, its missing parts supplied by reference TRBV7-2 and TRBJ2-2, is GAGVSQSPSNKVTEKGKDVELRCDPISGHTALYWYRQSLGQGLEFLIYFQGNSAPDKSGLPSDRFSAERTGGSVSTLTIQRTQQEDSAVYLCASTLGLNTGELFFGEGSRLTVL.

This clonotype has ten or more counts. The V and J genes are TRBV14 and TRBJ2-3; 7 bases line up with TRBD2. Germline assignment: CDR1 SGHDN and CDR2 FVKESK. The CDR3 has 17 amino acids. V was pared by 4 bases and J by 4 bases, with 14 bases of the junction left unmatched. The CDR3 DNA is TGTGCCAGCAGCCCCCGAGACGGGGAGGGCAGGGCAGATACGCAGTATTTT. As protein: CASSPRDGEGRADTQYF.

This clonotype came up many times. The rearrangement joins TRBV3-1 to TRBJ1-3; D gene unclear. The CDR3 consists of 15 residues. V was cut by 5 bases and J by 2 bases, with 13 bases left in between. The V gene's germline CDR1 is LGHDT and CDR2 YNNKEL (reference sequence). CDR3 in amino acids: CASSKHEDPGNTIYF. As DNA, the CDR3 is TGTGCCAGCAGCAAACACGAAGATCCTGGAAACACCATATATTTT.

This clonotype appeared many times. The chain combines TRBV5-1 with TRBJ2-2, with a tentative D call TRBD2 (6 bases). Trimming took off 0 bases at V and 2 bases at J, with 11 bases between the two ends. This CDR3 spans 16 amino acids. The germline gives CDR1 SGHRS, CDR2 YFSETQ. The CDR3 coding sequence is TGCGCCAGCAGCTTGGAAGGGAGGCCTAACACCGGGGAGCTGTTTTTT. Amino acid sequence: CASSLEGRPNTGELFF. The entire variable domain, with the rest obtained from reference TRBV5-1 and TRBJ2-2, is as follows: KAGVTQTPRYLIKTRGQQVTLSCSPISGHRSVSWYQQTPGQGLQFLFEYFSETQRNKGNFPGRFSGRQFSNSRSEMNVSTLELGDSALYLCASSLEGRPNTGELFFGEGSRLTVL.

This clonotype was seen at least ten times. CDR3 loop: CAISLGSLETQYF. Here the CDR3 DNA reads TGTGCCATCAGTCTTGGGTCCTTGGAGACCCAGTACTTC. V is TRBV10-3 and J is TRBJ2-5; D is unclear. The CDR3 is 13 amino acids. The germline V and J ends were trimmed by 5 bases and 5 bases, with 12 bases remaining between them. CDR1 and CDR2 (germline): ENHRY, SYGVKD.

This clonotype has at least ten counts. The chain employs TRBV9 and TRBJ2-3; D remains ambiguous. The CDR3 covers 13 residues. Trimming took off 0 bases at V and 6 bases at J, with 8 bases between the two ends. Germline-derived CDR1 and CDR2 are SGDLS and YYNGEE. The CDR3 sequence is CASSVDSADTQYF. The CDR3 nucleotides are TGTGCCAGCAGCGTAGACAGCGCTGATACGCAGTATTTT.

The sample holds many counts of this clonotype. CDR3 sequence reads: CASSVDRALSYEQYF. DNA of the CDR3: TGTGCCAGCAGCGTAGATAGAGCTCTCTCCTACGAGCAGTACTTC. This chain joins TRBV7-9 and TRBJ2-7; D not certain. This CDR3 region has 15 residues. Per germline, CDR1 SEHNR and CDR2 FQNEAQ (reference sequence). V was pared by 5 bases and J by 0 bases, with 14 bases between.

The chain joins TRBV5-1 to TRBJ2-2; D is uncertain. This CDR3 has 15 residues. Trimming stripped 4 bases from V and 0 bases from J, with 10 bases between. Germline lookup yields CDR1 SGHRS and CDR2 YFSETQ. The DNA for the CDR3 is TGCGCCAGCAGCCTTTTAAATTCGAACACCGGGGAGCTGTTTTTT. Its translation is CASSLLNSNTGELFF.

The J gene is TRBJ2-7, the V gene TRBV5-6; 8 bases map to TRBD1. The CDR3 contains 15 residues. Unmatched junction bases numbered 7, after V lost 0 bases and J lost 5 bases. Germline CDR1 reads SGHDT; CDR2 reads YYEEEE. The CDR3 sequence is CASSLVGQGRHEQYF. The CDR3 DNA reads as TGTGCCAGCAGCTTGGTTGGACAGGGCCGTCACGAGCAGTACTTC.

This clonotype was counted many times. The CDR3 region has the DNA TGTGCCAGCAGTTTAGCGCCGGGCAGCGCCGATAATTCACCCCTCCACTTT. As protein: CASSLAPGSADNSPLHF. The chain couples TRBV27 to TRBJ1-6; D unclear. Between the trimmed V and J ends, which lost 2 bases and 5 bases, there was a span of 16 bases. This CDR3 is built from 17 residues. Per the germline V gene, CDR1 is MNHEY and CDR2 is SMNVEV (reference sequence).

This clonotype was counted ten times or more. CDR3 in DNA: TGTGCCAGCAGCTTAAAGAGACAGGACACAGATACGCAGTATTTT. Residues: CASSLKRQDTDTQYF. The chain is built from TRBV7-8 and TRBJ2-3; D is perhaps TRBD1 (6 bases). The CDR3 loop spans 15 amino acids. With 2 bases removed from V and 2 bases from J, the gap between germline ends came to 11 bases. CDR1 and CDR2 (germline): SGHVS, FQNEAQ.

The chain employs TRBV20-1 and TRBJ1-1, with 7 bases aligning to TRBD1. Germline V CDR1 and CDR2: DFQATT, SNEGSKA (reference sequence). The CDR3 covers 13 residues. J was trimmed by 11 bases and V by 4 bases; bases with no gene match: 13. The CDR3: CSANDRVRQDAFF. CDR3 DNA: TGCAGTGCTAACGACAGGGTTCGGCAGGATGCTTTCTTT.

In this sample, this clonotype turned up many times. The chain links TRBV7-9 to TRBJ2-2, with D possibly being TRBD1 (5 bases). The length of the CDR3 is 13 residues. Trimming stripped 5 bases from V and 7 bases from J, with 11 bases between. Germline assignment: CDR1 SEHNR and CDR2 FQNEAQ (reference sequence). CDR3 in DNA: TGTGCCAGCAGCACCCAGGGCATCGGGGAGCTGTTTTTT. It yields the protein CASSTQGIGELFF.

This clonotype appeared many times. V usage is TRBV28 and J usage is TRBJ1-5; TRBD1 might be the D (6 bases). CDR3 size: 13 residues. Trimming left V 6 bases short and J 4 bases short, with 10 bases between. The germline gives CDR1 MDHEN, CDR2 SYDVKM. CDR3 in amino acids: CASRVRGNQPQHF. The CDR3 DNA reads TGTGCCAGCAGAGTGAGGGGGAATCAGCCCCAGCATTTT.

This clonotype was counted ten times or more. This CDR3 is CASSGTYGGEKLFF. CDR3 DNA: TGTGCCAGCAGCGGGACCTACGGTGGGGAAAAACTGTTTTTT. V gene TRBV2 combines with J gene TRBJ1-4, with a tentative D call TRBD1 (5 bases). Germline assignment: CDR1 SNHLY and CDR2 FYNNEI. The CDR3 totals 14 residues. Trimming pared 6 bases from V and 8 bases from J, leaving 16 bases between.

V is TRBV13 and J is TRBJ2-3; 10 positions match TRBD2. The V and J ends lost 5 bases and 2 bases, in that order; junction bases with no gene match: 7. In germline, CDR1 is PRHDT, CDR2 FYEKMQ (reference sequence). The CDR3 is made up of 16 amino acids. CDR3 sequence (DNA): TGTGCCAGCAGCCACGGACTAGCGGCCAACACAGATACGCAGTATTTT. Protein product: CASSHGLAANTDTQYF.

This clonotype was counted at least ten times. The rearrangement uses TRBV12-3 or TRBV12-4 and TRBJ1-2, with D uncertain. This CDR3 spans 13 amino acids. Trimming shortened V by 7 bases and J by 8 bases, and 17 bases separated the two germline ends. The DNA for the CDR3 is TGTGCCAGCAACCTCCCTCATCAACGAGGCTACACCTTC. It translates to CASNLPHQRGYTF.

This clonotype was counted ten times or more. The chain links TRBV30 to TRBJ2-7, with TRBD1 as a possible D gene (5 bases). Trimming pared 0 bases from V and 5 bases from J, leaving 11 bases between. The CDR3 runs 13 residues. The germline V gene encodes CDR1 GTSNPN and CDR2 SVGIG (reference sequence). This CDR3 is CAWSVDSVHEQYF. The CDR3 nucleotides read TGTGCCTGGAGTGTCGACAGTGTCCACGAGCAGTACTTC.

This chain uses TRBV7-9 with TRBJ2-1, with D tentatively TRBD1 (6 bases). The CDR3 covers 13 residues. Trimming took 3 bases from V and 9 from J, leaving 12 bases between them. Germline lookup yields CDR1 SEHNR and CDR2 FQNEAQ (reference sequence). CDR3 amino acids: CASSFPGDGEQFF. Here the CDR3 DNA reads TGTGCCAGCAGCTTCCCAGGGGATGGTGAGCAGTTCTTC. Using reference TRBV7-9 and TRBJ2-1 for the parts outside the CDR3, the full variable domain is DTGVSQNPRHKITKRGQNVTFRCDPISEHNRLYWYRQTLGQGPEFLTYFQNEAQLEKSRLLSDRFSAERPKGSFSTLEIQRTEQGDSAMYLCASSFPGDGEQFFGPGTRLTVL.

The chain combines TRBV11-3 with TRBJ2-1, with 9 bases identical to TRBD1. Germline loops: CDR1 SGHNT, CDR2 YENEEA. The V and J ends lost 5 bases and 10 bases, in that order; junction bases with no gene match: 18. The CDR3 runs 17 residues. The CDR3 here is CASSPRQGGTGTGEQFF. The DNA of the CDR3 is TGTGCCAGCAGCCCCCGTCAAGGAGGGACAGGGACCGGGGAGCAGTTCTTC.

This clonotype has at least ten counts. V usage is TRBV3-1 and J usage is TRBJ2-1, with D perhaps given as TRBD1 or TRBD2 (6 bases each). Deletions cut 2 bases from V and 0 bases from J, with 11 bases between. This CDR3 is 16 amino acids long. The V gene's germline CDR1 is LGHDT and CDR2 YNNKEL (reference sequence). The chain's CDR3 is CASSQIGGGSYNEQFF. The CDR3 DNA is TGTGCCAGCAGCCAAATTGGAGGGGGCTCCTACAATGAGCAGTTCTTC.

This clonotype was observed at least ten times. The chain combines TRBV28 with TRBJ1-5; D is possibly TRBD1 (5 bases). The CDR3 consists of 14 residues. Trimming shortened V by 7 bases and J by 3 bases, and 13 bases separated the two germline ends. Germline lookup yields CDR1 MDHEN and CDR2 SYDVKM. CDR3: CASTLGHLNQPQHF. CDR3 in DNA: TGTGCCAGCACCCTTGGACACCTCAATCAGCCCCAGCATTTT.

The V call is TRBV18, the J call TRBJ2-2, with D hard to call. Germline-derived CDR1 and CDR2 are KGHSH and LQKENI. The V gene lost 1 base and the J gene lost 1 base, with 7 bases spanning the gap. The CDR3 length is 15 residues. The CDR3 DNA is TGTGCCAGCTCACCACTGGACCGGAACACCGGGGAGCTGTTTTTT. It codes for CASSPLDRNTGELFF.

This clonotype has ten or more counts. The V gene is TRBV19, the J gene TRBJ1-5, with D maybe TRBD1 (5 bases). Germline V gene sequence: CDR1 LNHDA, CDR2 SQIVND (reference sequence). The CDR3 has 14 residues. The V end was cut by 5 bases, the J end by 9 bases, with 17 bases between. This CDR3 is CASSDGTPESPQHF. Written as DNA, the CDR3 is TGTGCCAGTAGTGACGGGACCCCGGAATCGCCCCAGCATTTT.

The V gene is TRBV12-3 or TRBV12-4, the J gene TRBJ1-1; D is possibly TRBD1 (5 bases). V lost 5 bases and J lost 0, with 13 bases in between. The CDR3 is made up of 15 amino acids. CDR3: CASSARTPLNTEAFF. The CDR3 DNA reads TGTGCCAGCAGTGCGCGGACACCCTTGAACACTGAAGCTTTCTTT.

This clonotype was picked up many times. The chain couples TRBV4-1 to TRBJ1-5, with D unclear. The CDR3 contains 15 residues. The germline gives CDR1 MGHRA, CDR2 YSYEKL. V gave up 1 base and J gave up 6 bases, with 13 bases separating them. CDR3 coding DNA: TGCGCCAGCAGCCAAGTCGAGGGATCAAGTCAGCCCCAGCATTTT. This gives the protein CASSQVEGSSQPQHF.

This rearrangement joins TRBV10-2 to TRBJ2-1; unclear D gene. The ends were cut back, 8 bases at V and 3 bases at J, with 14 bases in the middle. This CDR3 is built from 14 residues. The germline gives CDR1 WSHSY, CDR2 SAAADI. The CDR3 nucleotides are TGCGCCAGCCGTCTGGGAACGGGCTACAATGAGCAGTTCTTC. It translates to CASRLGTGYNEQFF.

This clonotype was recorded many times. This chain connects TRBV3-1 to TRBJ1-2, with TRBD1 matching over 9 bases. Germline loops: CDR1 LGHDT, CDR2 YNNKEL (reference sequence). V shed 4 bases, J shed 3 bases, and the junction held 9 bases outside the gene matches. This CDR3 spans 16 amino acids. The CDR3 coding sequence is TGTGCCAGCAGCCCGGGACAGGGATCCTTCGACTATGGCTACACCTTC. Its translation: CASSPGQGSFDYGYTF.

This clonotype was seen ten or more times. The V call is TRBV7-2, the J call TRBJ2-7; 8 bases map to TRBD1. The V segment lost 4 bases and the J segment 6 bases; nucleotides outside the gene matches: 8. The CDR3 covers 14 residues. Germline assignment: CDR1 SGHTA and CDR2 FQGNSA. In DNA form, the CDR3 reads TGTGCCAGCAGCTCCGGGACAGGAATGCGCGAGCAGTACTTC. This codes for CASSSGTGMREQYF.